The next 22 T cell receptor beta chains were all read from a single sample in a study of PD-L1 blockade in urothelial cancer. Here immunoSEQ multiplex PCR was the method, and the copy in TCRdb shows in-frame clones only, minus some. The sample lists tens of thousands of clones, more than 70% occurring once. Noted time point: peripheral blood 6 weeks after treatment start. Source: PBMCs, taken around atezolizumab (anti-PD-L1) treatment. The receptors shown here come from a man in his sixties with urothelial cancer.

This sequence joins TRBV7-2 and TRBJ2-4, with a tentative D call TRBD1 (6 bases). The length of the CDR3 is 12 residues. Trimming took 5 bases from V and 8 from J, leaving 10 bases between them. Per germline, CDR1 SGHTA and CDR2 FQGNSA. CDR3 loop: CASSPPGDIQYF. The CDR3 DNA sequence: TGTGCCAGCAGCCCCCCAGGGGACATTCAGTACTTC.

The gene calls are TRBV5-1 and TRBJ1-4; D perhaps matches TRBD1 (5 bases). Trimming pared 4 bases from V and 6 bases from J, leaving 13 bases between. The CDR3 runs 14 residues. The germline gives CDR1 SGHRS, CDR2 YFSETQ. The CDR3 nucleotides read TGCGCCAGCAGCCGCCAGGGAGGTTATGAAAAACTGTTTTTT. Protein: CASSRQGGYEKLFF. The full variable domain, in which reference TRBV5-1 and TRBJ1-4 provide the parts outside the CDR3, is KAGVTQTPRYLIKTRGQQVTLSCSPISGHRSVSWYQQTPGQGLQFLFEYFSETQRNKGNFPGRFSGRQFSNSRSEMNVSTLELGDSALYLCASSRQGGYEKLFFGSGTQLSVL.

This chain joins TRBV2 and TRBJ2-7; 7 positions agree with TRBD1. V shed 7 bases and J 3 bases; nucleotides not matched to a gene: 9. The CDR3 runs to 14 residues. Germline V gene data show CDR1 as SNHLY and CDR2 as FYNNEI. The CDR3 DNA sequence: TGTGCCAGCAAGAGACAGGGAACTCTCTACGAGCAGTACTTC. The encoded protein is CASKRQGTLYEQYF. The whole variable domain, remainder taken from reference TRBV2 and TRBJ2-7, is EPEVTQTPSHQVTQMGQEVILRCVPISNHLYFYWYRQILGQKVEFLVSFYNNEISEKSEIFDDQFSVERPDGSNFTLKIRSTKLEDSAMYFCASKRQGTLYEQYFGPGTRLTVT.

This chain links TRBV6-5 with TRBJ1-2; D is ambiguous. Trimming took off 6 bases at V and 5 bases at J, with 16 bases between the two ends. The CDR3 covers 14 residues. Germline CDR1 is MNHEY and CDR2 is SVGAGI. The CDR3 coding sequence is TGTGCCAGCAGCCCTTTGGTCCGGGAGTATGGCTACACCTTC. This encodes CASSPLVREYGYTF.

The V and J genes are TRBV13 and TRBJ2-7; 10 nucleotides agree with TRBD1. V shed 6 bases and J 2 bases; nucleotides not matched to a gene: 7. The length of the CDR3 is 15 residues. The germline gives CDR1 PRHDT, CDR2 FYEKMQ (reference sequence). CDR3 protein: CASRPSGTGAYEQYF. The CDR3 nucleotides are TGTGCCAGCAGACCCTCCGGGACAGGGGCCTACGAGCAGTACTTC.

V gene TRBV27 combines with J gene TRBJ2-5, with D perhaps matching TRBD2 (5 bases). CDR3 length equals 16 residues. Germline V gene data show CDR1 as MNHEY and CDR2 as SMNVEV (reference sequence). V was pared by 3 bases and J by 4 bases, with 18 bases between. CDR3 loop: CASSFISVRGRETQYF. The CDR3 nucleotides read TGTGCCAGCAGTTTTATTAGTGTACGAGGGAGAGAGACCCAGTACTTC.

The chain has TRBV4-3 and TRBJ2-2, with 7 bases aligning to TRBD2. Germline V gene sequence: CDR1 LGHNA, CDR2 YSLEER. With V trimmed by 0 bases and J by 5 bases, 6 bases remained unmatched. The CDR3 has 16 residues. The CDR3 bases are TGCGCCAGCAGCCAAGATTGGGGGAGGGCAACCGGGGAGCTGTTTTTT. This sequence encodes CASSQDWGRATGELFF.

The chain uses TRBV5-1 and TRBJ1-3, with D hard to call. The length of the CDR3 is 14 residues. The V end lost 4 bases, the J end lost 12 bases, and 20 bases lay between the germline ends. Germline V gene sequence: CDR1 SGHRS, CDR2 YFSETQ. CDR3: CASSGRGSPSDIYF. The CDR3 DNA reads TGCGCCAGCAGCGGCCGGGGATCCCCTTCGGACATATATTTT. Full variable domain (outside the CDR3, taken from reference TRBV5-1 and TRBJ1-3): KAGVTQTPRYLIKTRGQQVTLSCSPISGHRSVSWYQQTPGQGLQFLFEYFSETQRNKGNFPGRFSGRQFSNSRSEMNVSTLELGDSALYLCASSGRGSPSDIYFGEGSWLTVV.

The chain uses TRBV18 and TRBJ1-6; 7 bases are shared with TRBD1. The germline CDR1 and CDR2 sequences are KGHSH and LQKENI. CDR3 length: 15 residues. V dropped 2 bases and J dropped 5; count of bases not matched to a gene: 3. The CDR3, as DNA: TGTGCCAGCTCACCAAGACAGGGCGATAATTCACCCCTCCACTTT. Translated: CASSPRQGDNSPLHF.

This chain links TRBV10-3 with TRBJ2-5; 7 bases match TRBD1. This CDR3 spans 13 amino acids. Germline assignment: CDR1 ENHRY and CDR2 SYGVKD. The V gene end was trimmed by 4 bases and the J gene end by 1 base; junction bases not matched to a gene: 0. CDR3: CAISAGGQETQYF. CDR3 nucleotide sequence: TGTGCCATCAGTGCAGGGGGCCAAGAGACCCAGTACTTC.

The rearrangement uses TRBV5-1 and TRBJ1-3, with D hard to call. This CDR3 region has 15 residues. Per germline, CDR1 SGHRS and CDR2 YFSETQ. With 1 base removed from V and 0 bases from J, the gap between germline ends came to 8 bases. This chain's CDR3 is CASSLTKSSGNTIYF. In DNA form, the CDR3 reads TGCGCCAGCAGCTTGACTAAGAGCTCTGGAAACACCATATATTTT.

The V and J genes are TRBV6-5 and TRBJ1-3; the D is unclear. With 8 bases removed from V and 2 bases from J, the gap between germline ends came to 13 bases. This CDR3 is 14 amino acids long. Germline V CDR1 and CDR2: MNHEY, SVGAGI. In DNA form, the CDR3 reads TGTGCCAGCTCCCGGAGGGCGGCTGGAAACACCATATATTTT. Translating it yields CASSRRAAGNTIYF.

This chain links TRBV19 with TRBJ2-5, with 14 positions matching TRBD2. The V gene's germline CDR1 is LNHDA and CDR2 SQIVND (reference sequence). The CDR3 length is 15 residues. V lost 4 bases, J lost 7 bases, and 5 bases stayed unmatched. The CDR3 sequence is CASSRLAGGWGTQYF. CDR3 in DNA: TGTGCCAGTAGTAGACTAGCGGGAGGGTGGGGGACCCAGTACTTC.

The chain employs TRBV28 and TRBJ2-2; D unclear. Germline V gene data show CDR1 as MDHEN and CDR2 as SYDVKM. The CDR3 has 12 amino acids. Between the trimmed V and J ends, which lost 8 bases and 6 bases, there was a span of 10 bases. The CDR3 DNA reads as TGTGCCAGCCGCGGCCGCGCCGGGGAGCTGTTTTTT. Amino acid sequence: CASRGRAGELFF.

The chain has TRBV11-3 and TRBJ2-1; unclear D gene. The germline gives CDR1 SGHNT, CDR2 YENEEA. This CDR3 is 14 amino acids long. V was shortened by 1 base and J by 7 bases, with 11 bases between the two germline ends. The CDR3 is CASSLVTSFNEQFF. DNA for the CDR3: TGTGCCAGCAGCTTAGTTACGAGTTTTAATGAGCAGTTCTTC.

This clone was counted once. The genes are TRBV6-5 and TRBJ1-1; TRBD1 is a possible D gene (5 bases). In germline, CDR1 is MNHEY, CDR2 SVGAGI. Trimming pared 0 bases from V and 7 bases from J, leaving 15 bases between. The CDR3 consists of 15 residues. The CDR3 protein is CASSYSHKGVGEAFF. The CDR3 DNA follows: TGTGCCAGCAGTTACTCTCATAAAGGGGTTGGTGAAGCTTTCTTT.

This chain links TRBV5-1 with TRBJ1-1; D might be TRBD1 (5 bases). The CDR3 runs 13 residues. Deletions cut 7 bases from V and 7 bases from J, with 17 bases between. Looked up from germline, CDR1 is SGHRS and CDR2 is YFSETQ. CDR3 sequence (DNA): TGCGCCAGCTCCCCCCACGGGGGAGGTGAAGCTTTCTTT. Amino acids: CASSPHGGGEAFF.

V is TRBV7-9 and J is TRBJ1-6; 7 bases fit TRBD1. CDR1 is SEHNR and CDR2 is FQNEAQ in the germline V gene (reference sequence). The length of the CDR3 is 18 residues. V was pared by 6 bases and J by 8 bases, with 19 bases of the junction left unmatched. The CDR3 here is CASSLGSRVTGVDSPLHF. In DNA form, the CDR3 reads TGTGCCAGCAGTTTGGGTAGCCGGGTCACAGGGGTTGATTCACCCCTCCACTTT.

The J gene is TRBJ1-3, the V gene TRBV28, with D tentatively TRBD1 (5 bases). Germline CDR1 is MDHEN and CDR2 is SYDVKM. V was shortened by 6 bases and J by 0 bases, with 12 bases between the two germline ends. The CDR3 contains 15 residues. CDR3 nucleotides: TGTGCCAGCAGCTCGGGGGTCTTCTCTGGAAACACCATATATTTT. As protein: CASSSGVFSGNTIYF.

This clone was observed once. The rearrangement uses TRBV28 and TRBJ2-1; 11 bases map to TRBD2. With V trimmed by 1 base and J by 0 bases, 2 bases remained unmatched. The CDR3 runs 17 residues. Germline lookup yields CDR1 MDHEN and CDR2 SYDVKM. CDR3 sequence reads: CASSLSLAGASYNEQFF. The CDR3 DNA reads TGTGCCAGCAGTTTATCACTAGCGGGAGCCTCCTACAATGAGCAGTTCTTC.

This clone occurred once. The V gene is TRBV5-6, the J gene TRBJ1-6; no definite D call. This CDR3 region has 15 residues. The germline gives CDR1 SGHDT, CDR2 YYEEEE. The V end was cut by 0 bases, the J end by 8 bases, with 12 bases between. CDR3 bases: TGTGCCAGCAGCTTGGGTGAGAACCACTATTCACCCCTCCACTTT. It specifies CASSLGENHYSPLHF. Filled out from reference TRBV5-6 and TRBJ1-6, the complete variable domain reads DAGVTQSPTHLIKTRGQQVTLRCSPKSGHDTVSWYQQALGQGPQFIFQYYEEEERQRGNFPDRFSGHQFPNYSSELNVNALLLGDSALYLCASSLGENHYSPLHFGNGTRLTVT.

This rearrangement joins TRBV9 to TRBJ2-5; D possibly corresponds to TRBD2 (6 bases). The CDR3 spans 16 residues. V was cut by 0 bases and J by 2 bases, with 14 bases left in between. The germline gives CDR1 SGDLS, CDR2 YYNGEE. CDR3 loop: CASSVGARDSQETQYF. In DNA, the CDR3 is TGTGCCAGCAGCGTAGGAGCTCGGGACTCACAAGAGACCCAGTACTTC.